These T cell receptor beta chains were read from a single sample in a study of CD8 T cells in ankylosing spondylitis. TCRdb analysed the 5' RACE reads with MiXCR anew, one entry per CDR3 protein. The sample carries 100,000 to 150,000 distinct CDR3 sequences, roughly 15% recorded once. The sequenced sample consisted of blood, either unsorted or a sorted T cell fraction (not recorded which). These receptors all come from a male donor with ankylosing spondylitis. Both conserved end residues are part of each CDR3. The order of the fields is J gene, D gene, V gene, clone size, CDR3 DNA, CDR3 protein. D genes are given only for firm matches. Only part of the rows carry a size: once, few, many, or a class if the clone is expanded.

J: TRBJ2-1
D: NA
V: TRBV5-6
size: few
DNA: TGTGCCAGCAGTCCCGGGAATGGGCTGGGATACAATGAGCAGTTCTTC
CDR3: CASSPGNGLGYNEQFF

J: TRBJ2-2
D: NA
V: TRBV27
size: NA
DNA: TGTGCCAGCAGTAGACTTGTGACCGGGGAGCTGTTTTTT
CDR3: CASSRLVTGELFF

J: TRBJ2-7
D: TRBD2
V: TRBV24-1
size: NA
DNA: TGTGCCACCAGTGATAGCGGGAGCAGGCGGGGCTACGAGCAGTACTTC
CDR3: CATSDSGSRRGYEQYF

J: TRBJ1-5
D: NA
V: TRBV6-2/TRBV6-3
size: NA
DNA: TGTGCCAGCAGTTCCCGGACAATATCTCAGCCCCAGCATTTT
CDR3: CASSSRTISQPQHF

J: TRBJ2-5
D: NA
V: TRBV19
size: once
DNA: TGTGCCAGTAGCGCTGGGCTTACAGGGTTGGAGACCCAGTACTTC
CDR3: CASSAGLTGLETQYF

J: TRBJ2-1
D: TRBD2
V: TRBV4-3
size: few
DNA: TGCGCCAGCAGCCACTTTAGCGGGAGTGGGAACAATGAGCAGTTCTTC
CDR3: CASSHFSGSGNNEQFF

J: TRBJ2-2
D: TRBD2
V: TRBV20-1
size: few
DNA: TGCAGTGCCCCGGGGCGGGAGGTTGAGGAGCTGTTTTTT
CDR3: CSAPGREVEELFF

J: TRBJ1-2
D: NA
V: TRBV28
size: few
DNA: TGTGCCAGCAACCTCTTAGGGAGAAGGGACTATGGCTACACCTTC
CDR3: CASNLLGRRDYGYTF

J: TRBJ1-1
D: NA
V: TRBV12-3/TRBV12-4
size: few
DNA: TGTGCCAGCAGAGAGACGGGGCGGGGGAGCACTGAAGCTTTCTTT
CDR3: CASRETGRGSTEAFF

J: TRBJ2-3
D: TRBD2
V: TRBV30
size: NA
DNA: TGTGCCTGGAGTGTCGGTGGGGGGGCAGATACGCAGTATTTT
CDR3: CAWSVGGGADTQYF

J: TRBJ1-2
D: TRBD1
V: TRBV24-1
size: few
DNA: TGTGCCACCAGTGATTCGGACAGGGGTTATGGCTACACCTTC
CDR3: CATSDSDRGYGYTF

J: TRBJ2-7
D: TRBD1
V: TRBV28
size: NA
DNA: TGTGCCAGCAGTTCAACCGGGACAGGGGCCTACGAGCAGTACTTC
CDR3: CASSSTGTGAYEQYF

J: TRBJ2-5
D: NA
V: TRBV4-1
size: few
DNA: TGCGCCAGCAGCCGAACTTACCAACAAGAGACCCAGTACTTC
CDR3: CASSRTYQQETQYF

J: TRBJ2-7
D: NA
V: TRBV7-9
size: NA
DNA: TGTGCCAGCAGACATGGACAAACCTACGAGCAGTACTTC
CDR3: CASRHGQTYEQYF

J: TRBJ1-5
D: NA
V: TRBV15
size: few
DNA: TGTGCCACCAGCAGAGATACGGCTTATAGCAATCAGCCCCAGCATTTT
CDR3: CATSRDTAYSNQPQHF

J: TRBJ2-2
D: NA
V: TRBV11-2
size: few
DNA: TGTGCCAGCATGGGGCGATACACCGGGGAGCTGTTTTTT
CDR3: CASMGRYTGELFF

J: TRBJ2-7
D: NA
V: TRBV28
size: NA
DNA: TGTGCCAGCAGTTTAAACAGCGGAGCGGATGAGCAGTACTTC
CDR3: CASSLNSGADEQYF

J: TRBJ2-1
D: TRBD2
V: TRBV20-1
size: few
DNA: TGCAGTGCTCGCTTAAGACTAGCGGGAGAAAGCTCCTACAATGAGCAGTTCTTC
CDR3: CSARLRLAGESSYNEQFF

J: TRBJ2-3
D: TRBD2
V: TRBV4-1
size: NA
DNA: TGCGCCAGCAGCCAAGGCCCAGCGGGAGCGGGAGGTAATACGCAGTATTTT
CDR3: CASSQGPAGAGGNTQYF

J: TRBJ2-1
D: NA
V: TRBV27
size: few
DNA: TGTGCCAGCAGTCCTAGGGACAGGGGTATAGCGGGAGGCACTGAGCAGTTCTTC
CDR3: CASSPRDRGIAGGTEQFF

J: TRBJ2-1
D: TRBD2
V: TRBV7-8
size: NA
DNA: TGTGCCAGCAGCCCTTCTAGCGGGAGGAATCGACTCATCCCCTACAATGAGCAGTTCTTC
CDR3: CASSPSSGRNRLIPYNEQFF

J: TRBJ2-5
D: TRBD1
V: TRBV4-2
size: NA
DNA: TGTGCCAGCAGGCGGACAGGCCAAGAGACCCAGTACTTC
CDR3: CASRRTGQETQYF

J: TRBJ2-2
D: TRBD1
V: TRBV5-6
size: NA
DNA: TGTGCCAGCAGCTTACGGGACAGGGGGAACACCGGGGAGCTGTTTTTT
CDR3: CASSLRDRGNTGELFF

J: TRBJ2-4
D: NA
V: TRBV27
size: many
DNA: TGTGCCAGCAGTCCGATAACAGAAGCCAAAAACATTCAGTACTTC
CDR3: CASSPITEAKNIQYF

J: TRBJ2-1
D: TRBD2
V: TRBV20-1
size: NA
DNA: TGCAGTGCTAGAGCGGGTAGCGGGAGATTCTACAATGAGCAGTTCTTC
CDR3: CSARAGSGRFYNEQFF

J: TRBJ1-1
D: NA
V: TRBV5-1
size: many
DNA: TGCGCCAGCAGCTTGGCTGCAGGTCTGAACACTGAAGCTTTCTTT
CDR3: CASSLAAGLNTEAFF

J: TRBJ2-1
D: TRBD2
V: TRBV27
size: NA
DNA: TGTGCCAGCAGCGGTATAGCGGGGGGGAATGAGCAGTTCTTC
CDR3: CASSGIAGGNEQFF

J: TRBJ2-1
D: TRBD1
V: TRBV2
size: few
DNA: TGTGCCAGCAGCCCGCGCCCGGGACAGGGATACAATGAGCAGTTCTTC
CDR3: CASSPRPGQGYNEQFF